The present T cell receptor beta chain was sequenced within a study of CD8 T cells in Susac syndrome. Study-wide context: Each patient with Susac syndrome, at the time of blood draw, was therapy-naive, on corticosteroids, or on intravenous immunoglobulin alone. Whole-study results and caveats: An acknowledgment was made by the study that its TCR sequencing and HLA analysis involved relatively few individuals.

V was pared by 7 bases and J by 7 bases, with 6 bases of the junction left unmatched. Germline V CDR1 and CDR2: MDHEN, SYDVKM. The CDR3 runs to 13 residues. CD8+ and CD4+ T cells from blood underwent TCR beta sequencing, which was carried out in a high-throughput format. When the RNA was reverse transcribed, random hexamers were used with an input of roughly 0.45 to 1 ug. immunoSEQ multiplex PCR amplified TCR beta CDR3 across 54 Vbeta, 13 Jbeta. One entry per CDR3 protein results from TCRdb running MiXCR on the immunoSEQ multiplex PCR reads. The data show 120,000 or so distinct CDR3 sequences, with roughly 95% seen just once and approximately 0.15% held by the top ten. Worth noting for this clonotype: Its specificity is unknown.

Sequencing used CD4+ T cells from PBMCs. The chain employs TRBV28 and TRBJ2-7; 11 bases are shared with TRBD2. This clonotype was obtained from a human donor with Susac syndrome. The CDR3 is CASKLAGAGEQYF. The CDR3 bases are TGTGCCAGCAAACTAGCGGGAGCGGGGGAGCAGTACTTC. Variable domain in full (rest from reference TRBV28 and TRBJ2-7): DVKVTQSSRYLVKRTGEKVFLECVQDMDHENMFWYRQDPGLGLRLIYFSYDVKMKEKGDIPEGYSVSREKKERFSLILESASTNQTSMYLCASKLAGAGEQYFGPGTRLTVT.